These 16 T cell receptor beta chains came from one sample sequenced in a study of blood T cell repertoires in COVID-19. Assay used: immunoSEQ multiplex PCR; TCRdb lists only in-frame clones, some missing. The repertoire holds over 250,000 clones, 65% to 90% seen once, with less than 15% in the top ten. The sample comprised peripheral blood. These receptors came from a human donor in a cohort sampled during active COVID-19.

The chain combines TRBV7-2 with TRBJ2-6; no definite D call. The CDR3 spans 15 residues. V was clipped by 1 base and J by 3 bases, with 7 bases between them. Germline lookup yields CDR1 SGHTA and CDR2 FQGNSA. The CDR3 here is CASSLGGLGANVLTF. CDR3 DNA: TGTGCCAGCAGCTTAGGAGGCCTTGGGGCCAACGTCCTGACTTTC.

This clone has only a few counts. This chain uses TRBV6-1 with TRBJ2-1, with D possibly being TRBD1 (6 bases). CDR1 is MNHNS and CDR2 is SASEGT in the germline V gene. Trimming removed 3 bases at V and 14 bases at J, with 14 bases between. This CDR3 contains 12 residues. CDR3 protein: CASSDPPGDEFF. CDR3 nucleotide sequence: TGTGCCAGCAGTGACCCTCCAGGGGATGAGTTCTTC.

This chain connects TRBV6-5 to TRBJ1-4; no clear D. The CDR3 length is 16 residues. CDR1 is MNHEY and CDR2 is SVGAGI in the germline V gene. Deletions cut 4 bases from V and 0 bases from J, with 12 bases between. CDR3: CASSLYAAATNEKLFF. CDR3 in DNA: TGTGCCAGCAGTTTATACGCTGCAGCAACTAATGAAAAACTGTTTTTT.

The CDR3 DNA reads as TGCGCCAGCAGCCCAACGACTAGCGGGAGAACCGAGCAGTACTTC. It encodes CASSPTTSGRTEQYF. The V call is TRBV4-3, the J call TRBJ2-7; 12 positions match TRBD2. Germline lookup yields CDR1 LGHNA and CDR2 YSLEER. V was clipped by 4 bases and J by 6 bases; unmatched bases: 7. There are 15 residues in the CDR3.

The rearrangement joins TRBV23-1 to TRBJ2-6, with 7 nucleotides matching TRBD1. TRBV23-1 is noted as an ORF with a role that remains uncertain. The trim removed 8 bases at V and 1 base at J, leaving 8 bases unmatched. The CDR3 spans 16 residues. The CDR3 protein is CASVPLQGSGANVLTF. In DNA form, the CDR3 reads TGCGCCAGCGTTCCCTTACAGGGGTCTGGGGCCAACGTCCTGACTTTC.

This chain's CDR3 is CASSSTPRTGGGSEQYF. DNA for the CDR3: TGCGCCAGCAGCTCCACGCCAAGGACAGGGGGTGGGTCCGAGCAGTACTTC. The V gene is TRBV5-1, the J gene TRBJ2-7; 10 nucleotides match TRBD1. V gave up 3 bases and J gave up 6 bases; unmatched junction bases: 15. Per germline, CDR1 SGHRS and CDR2 YFSETQ. The CDR3 spans 17 residues.

A few counts support this clone. This chain uses TRBV28 with TRBJ1-6, with TRBD1 identical over 8 bases. Germline values: CDR1 MDHEN, CDR2 SYDVKM. The V segment lost 7 bases and the J segment 10 bases; nucleotides outside the gene matches: 6. The CDR3 is 13 amino acids. CDR3 nucleotide sequence: TGTGCCAGCACCCGATCAGGGGGCTCACCCCTCCACTTT. It codes for CASTRSGGSPLHF.

Concerning this clone: This same CDR3 is encoded by further DNA sequences in the sample. CDR3 nucleotide sequence: TGTGCCAGCAGCCAAGTATCCGGGGACACTGAAGCTTTCTTT. This sequence encodes CASSQVSGDTEAFF. The chain combines TRBV3-1 (or the pseudogene TRBV3-2) with TRBJ1-1; no clear D. Germline V lookup: CDR1 LGHDT, CDR2 YNNKEL (reference sequence). CDR3 length equals 14 residues. With 1 base removed from V and 3 bases from J, the gap between germline ends came to 9 bases.

This chain uses TRBV19 with TRBJ2-3, with TRBD2 matching 10 bases. Germline V gives CDR1 LNHDA, CDR2 SQIVND (reference sequence). Trimming cost V 5 bases and J 0 bases; bases outside gene matches: 5. The CDR3 length is 16 residues. This CDR3 is CASSPTSGVSTDTQYF. The CDR3 nucleotides read TGTGCCAGTAGTCCCACTAGCGGGGTTAGCACAGATACGCAGTATTTT.

This clone has only one observation. V gene TRBV5-1 combines with J gene TRBJ1-3; maybe TRBD1 (5 bases). Trimming removed 0 bases from V and 1 base from J, with 5 bases in between. The CDR3 is 14 residues long. Germline-derived CDR1 and CDR2 are SGHRS and YFSETQ. CDR3 DNA sequence: TGCGCCAGCAGCTTGGAGGGGTCTGGAAACACCATATATTTT. It translates to CASSLEGSGNTIYF.

The genes are TRBV7-2 and TRBJ2-1, with 9 positions matching TRBD2. Trimming cost V 2 bases and J 9 bases; bases outside gene matches: 8. Germline assignment: CDR1 SGHTA and CDR2 FQGNSA. There are 15 residues in the CDR3. CDR3 DNA: TGTGCCAGCAGCTTACAGGTAGCGGGAGTTGGTGAGCAGTTCTTC. Translation gives CASSLQVAGVGEQFF.

This sequence joins TRBV30 and TRBJ1-1, with TRBD1 matching over 7 bases. V trimming: 0 bases; J trimming: 3 bases; junction bases outside the gene matches: 1. CDR3 length equals 13 residues. Germline assignment: CDR1 GTSNPN and CDR2 SVGIG (reference sequence). This CDR3 reads CAWSVTGDTEAFF. Here the CDR3 DNA reads TGTGCCTGGAGTGTAACAGGGGACACTGAAGCTTTCTTT.

This chain links TRBV6-5 with TRBJ2-1, with TRBD2 as a possible D gene (5 bases). Germline V gene sequence: CDR1 MNHEY, CDR2 SVGAGI. With 2 bases removed from V and 0 bases from J, the gap between germline ends came to 8 bases. The CDR3 length is 15 residues. The CDR3 DNA reads TGTGCCAGCAGTTACGTAGGGAGCTCCTACAATGAGCAGTTCTTC. This codes for CASSYVGSSYNEQFF.

The rearrangement uses TRBV5-1 and TRBJ1-4; D possibly corresponds to TRBD1 (5 bases). Trimming took 5 bases from V and 4 from J, leaving 12 bases between them. Per germline, CDR1 SGHRS and CDR2 YFSETQ. The CDR3 consists of 14 residues. CDR3 in amino acids: CASRRQYNNEKLFF. The CDR3 DNA follows: TGCGCCAGCAGGCGACAGTACAATAATGAAAAACTGTTTTTT.

This clone was seen only once. The V and J genes are TRBV6-1 and TRBJ1-3; 7 bases fit TRBD1. Per the germline V gene, CDR1 is MNHNS and CDR2 is SASEGT. This CDR3 has 16 amino acids. Losses at the gene ends were 2 bases for V and 9 bases for J; bases not matched to a gene: 13. The CDR3 is CASSESRQGRLSTIYF. The CDR3 DNA reads as TGTGCCAGCAGTGAATCCAGACAGGGCCGACTCAGCACCATATATTTT.

The sample holds one count of this clone. This chain links TRBV5-1 with TRBJ2-1, with D possibly TRBD1 on 5 matching bases. The V end lost 4 bases, the J end lost 10 bases, and 12 bases lay between the germline ends. Germline V gene data show CDR1 as SGHRS and CDR2 as YFSETQ. This CDR3 has 12 residues. The CDR3 coding sequence is TGCGCCAGCAGCCAGACAGCCTCCGAGCAGTTCTTC. As protein: CASSQTASEQFF. Drawing the rest from reference TRBV5-1 and TRBJ2-1, the complete variable domain is KAGVTQTPRYLIKTRGQQVTLSCSPISGHRSVSWYQQTPGQGLQFLFEYFSETQRNKGNFPGRFSGRQFSNSRSEMNVSTLELGDSALYLCASSQTASEQFFGPGTRLTVL.